The sequence of this TCR beta chain was determined in a study of T cell repertoires in cytomegalovirus infection. Study context: CMV infection together with matching HLA type was indicated by public TCR beta signatures.

Broader study findings: Cumulative public TCR beta family frequency identified CMV carriers with the relevant HLA.

CDR1 and CDR2 (germline): MNHNS, SASEGT. V shed 2 bases and J 2 bases; nucleotides not matched to a gene: 2. CDR3 length: 15 residues. One entry per CDR3 protein results from TCRdb running MiXCR on the reads. The data hold some 110,000 distinct CDR3 sequences, with about 9.5% observed a single time. This clonotype showed up many times. No antigen is known for it. The source is a human donor in good health (CMV status not recorded). Some clones in this sample may be carry-over from other donors' samples. Input material: PBMCs, sequenced either directly or after in vitro stimulation (not recorded which). The V gene is TRBV6-1, the J gene TRBJ1-5; 8 bases are a match to TRBD1. CDR3 nucleotides: TGTGCCAGCAGTGAAACAGGGGGAGGCAATCAGCCCCAGCATTTT. Amino acids: CASSETGGGNQPQHF.